Here is one T cell receptor (beta chain) with its context. Its specific antigen is unknown. The sample holds no much larger clone one base away, and base qualities are not on file. This sample was taken from a study of T cell changes during pregnancy in multiple sclerosis (dated by TCRdb to 2018 to 2020). Regarding the complete study: The study examined how the T cell repertoire changed over the course of pregnancy in women with multiple sclerosis.

At the junction V is shortened by 1 base and J by 5 bases; bases outside the gene matches: 6. Measured from the cysteine to the phenylalanine, the CDR3 is 16 residues long. Only CDR3 DNA remains: 48 bases, in frame from the first base. From the germline V gene, CDR1 is LGHNA and CDR2 is YSLEER. Library prep was done by the immunoSEQ multiplex PCR assay. The table was pulled from immuneACCESS by TCRdb, which kept in-frame rearrangements only. Such tables lose some clones; where checked, under half of the loss comes from unresolved V genes, and the rest has no known cause. Counted in this sample were about 40,000 clones; approximately 92% of them appeared once. Jointly, the top ten make up 1.2% of the sample.

The sequence joins TRBV4-3 to TRBJ2-3, and 10 bases in between align with TRBD2. The specimen was peripheral blood, collected before pregnancy. This receptor was identified in a female donor with multiple sclerosis, enrolled in a pregnancy study. CDR3 protein: CASSQGLAGVGDTQYF. The bases read TGCGCCAGCAGCCAAGGGCTAGCGGGAGTCGGAGATACGCAGTATTTT.